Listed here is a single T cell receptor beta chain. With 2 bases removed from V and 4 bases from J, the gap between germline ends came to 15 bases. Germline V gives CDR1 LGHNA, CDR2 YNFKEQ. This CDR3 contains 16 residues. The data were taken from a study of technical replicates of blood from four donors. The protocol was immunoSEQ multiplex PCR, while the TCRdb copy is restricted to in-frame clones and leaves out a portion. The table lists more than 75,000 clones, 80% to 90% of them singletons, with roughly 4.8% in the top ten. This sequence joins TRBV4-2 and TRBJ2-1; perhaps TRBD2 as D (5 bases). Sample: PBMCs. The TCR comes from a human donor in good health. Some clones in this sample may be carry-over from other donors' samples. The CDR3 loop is CASSQLERTGYNEQFF. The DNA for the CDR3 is TGTGCCAGCAGCCAACTTGAGCGAACGGGATACAATGAGCAGTTCTTC.